This section outlines one TCR beta chain sequence together with its context. Its antigen has not been determined. The CDR3 runs 14 amino acids, cysteine and phenylalanine included. DNA is not recorded here. This sample stems from a study of monozygotic twins with inflammatory bowel disease (dated by TCRdb to about 2019). In the study overall: The complete study included around 30 monozygotic twin pairs: 19 IBD-discordant Danish pairs and nine German pairs, of which four were IBD-concordant and five were IBD-discordant. Within discordant pairs, disease-associated traits were sought mainly by comparing IBD patients with their genetically identical healthy co-twins. Each individual had, on average, about 151 000 unique TCRalpha sequences and 181 000 unique TCRbeta sequences available for analysis. What the work shows at the level of the full study, not this receptor alone: The results gave no support for a single strong signal or clonotype linked to IBD. The analysis was unable to tell different T cell subtypes apart. Repertoire similarity did not differ between concordant and discordant twins, which could be due to limited statistical power. Compared with healthy twins, IBD patients had fewer clonotypes in common with other individuals, a difference most pronounced in patients showing signs of disease activity. TCRbeta repertoire diversity, by inverse Simpson index, was decreased in IBD patients compared with their healthy co-twins. Differing immunosuppressive treatments among patients may have added background noise and inter-individual variability to the repertoires.

Library preparation employed 5' RACE. Each TCR library was prepared from around 3.5 ug of total RNA. cDNA was synthesized with SMARTScribe reverse transcriptase in eight separate reactions per sample. During cDNA synthesis, template switching introduced unique molecular identifiers that contained a 6-nucleotide sample barcode. TCRalpha and TCRbeta cDNA was amplified in two nested PCRs of around 15 and 9 cycles, and bead purification was carried out after each PCR. Before amplification, cDNA was treated with uracil DNA-glycosylase and purified using the QIAquick PCR purification kit. The second PCR added Illumina TruSeq-compatible adapters along with sample-specific barcodes. Library quality and concentration were checked on TapeStation and Qubit, and libraries were pooled at approximately 5 ng each. The pooled libraries were sequenced with 2 x 100 bp reads and custom sequencing primers on an Illumina HiSeq2500 single-index Rapid Run. The study's processing was this. PCR and sequencing errors were corrected by UMI-based consensus assembly using MiGEC version 1.2.6. MiXCR version 2.1.1 was used for V(D)J alignment, clonotype assembly and CDR3 extraction. Normalisation of gene usage, clonotype sharing and MAIT/NKT TCR abundance was achieved by analysing the top 1000, 10 000 and 20 000 clonotypes per sample. Diversity was computed as the inverse Simpson index with the vegan R package after downsampling to 27 000 UMIs. Paired Mann-Whitney U tests were applied to discordant twin pairs, and Benjamini-Hochberg correction was used for multiple testing. The reads were reprocessed in TCRdb, with one entry per CDR3 protein sequence and no accompanying DNA. TCRdb, not the authors, supplied the V and J calls. The table for this sample lists 200,000 to 250,000 distinct CDR3 sequences. The biggest ten clones account for around 1.5% of the sample.

An approximately 2.5 ml peripheral blood sample was drawn into PAXgene tubes per donor and stored at -80°C. Without T cell sorting, total RNA was isolated from whole blood using the PAXgene blood miRNA kit on an automated QIAcube. Peripheral blood from monozygotic twin pairs, either concordant or discordant for inflammatory bowel disease, underwent deep TCRalpha and TCRbeta repertoire profiling that used unique molecular barcoding. Smoking habits were recorded for all twin pairs, with individuals classified as current, former or never smokers. The clonotype comes from a human donor with ulcerative colitis or Crohn's disease, or a healthy co-twin of an affected twin (not recorded which). The sequenced sample was blood. The chain employs TRBV12-3 or TRBV12-4 and TRBJ2-7; no DNA is available, so the TRBD2 call from TCRdb remains unchecked. CDR3 loop: CASSLEGRMREQYF.